This T cell receptor (beta chain) was recovered during a study of identical twins. V dropped 3 bases and J dropped 2 bases, with 20 bases sitting between them. The CDR3 is 19 residues long. TCRdb called the 5' RACE reads again in MiXCR, with one record for every CDR3 protein. The sample yields 1.5 million to 2 million distinct CDR3 sequences, around 29% seen once. In its sample, this clonotype was seen a few times. The chain links TRBV12-3 or TRBV12-4 to TRBJ2-6, with D perhaps matching TRBD1 (8 bases). Sequencing was carried out using cord blood. The receptor was derived from a newborn girl in good health. The CDR3 nucleotides read TGTGCCAGCAGTTTGTTCTCTTTACAGGGGGGGACTGGGGCCAACGTCCTGACTTTC. Encoded protein: CASSLFSLQGGTGANVLTF.